This entry describes one TCR beta chain. This entry comes from a study of blood T cell repertoires in COVID-19. In the original workflow: Estimated nucleated cell counts came from reference gene primer amplification. TCRdb's table, derived via immunoSEQ multiplex PCR, lists solely in-frame clones and lacks some. The V and J calls and clone size come from that table; D and trimming were worked out from the DNA. The sample lists 160,000 or so clones, about 77% seen once, with 14% in the top ten. The V gene's germline CDR1 is SEHNR and CDR2 FQNEAQ (reference sequence). With 5 bases removed from V and 8 bases from J, the gap between germline ends came to 3 bases. The CDR3 totals 9 residues.

V is TRBV7-9 and J is TRBJ1-1; D unresolved. Sequences were obtained from peripheral blood. The sequence was obtained from a woman aged 80 or older with acute or convalescent COVID-19. The CDR3 nucleotides read TGTGCCAGCAGCCCAGAAGCTTTCTTT. Translated, it gives CASSPEAFF.